The 29 T cell receptor beta chains given below trace back to one sample, sequenced in a study of T cells in narcolepsy. The repertoire was sequenced with immunoSEQ multiplex PCR; TCRdb's copy has only in-frame clones and lacks some. This sample has tens of thousands of clones, with roughly four fifths found just once. Sample: CD45RA- memory CD4+ T cells from PBMCs. The receptors derive from a human donor with narcolepsy.

With respect to this clone: Other DNA sequences in this sample translate to the same CDR3. The chain employs TRBV7-2 and TRBJ1-2; no clear D. CDR1 and CDR2 from the germline V gene are SGHTA and FQGNSA. The length of the CDR3 is 13 residues. V lost 1 base and J 4 bases, leaving 7 bases between the germline ends. The CDR3 loop reads CASSLGPTYGYTF. CDR3 in DNA: TGTGCCAGCAGCTTAGGGCCGACCTATGGCTACACCTTC.

The CDR3 loop reads CASSYEGNTEAFF. CDR3 DNA: TGTGCCAGCAGTTACGAGGGGAACACTGAAGCTTTCTTT. This chain joins TRBV6-6 and TRBJ1-1; D remains ambiguous. Germline-derived CDR1 and CDR2 are MNHNY and SVGAGI (reference sequence). The V gene lost 2 bases and the J gene lost 1 base, with 5 bases spanning the gap. CDR3 length equals 13 residues.

This clone has just one count. V gene TRBV30 combines with J gene TRBJ1-2, with D unresolved. Looked up from germline, CDR1 is GTSNPN and CDR2 is SVGIG (reference sequence). The ends were cut back, 2 bases at V and 8 bases at J, with 27 bases in the middle. The CDR3 contains 17 residues. CDR3 loop: CAWSLGHLYASAGGYTF. CDR3 in DNA: TGTGCCTGGAGTTTAGGCCACCTTTACGCCTCGGCCGGAGGCTACACCTTC.

The chain uses TRBV18 and TRBJ2-5; the D gene could be TRBD1 or TRBD2 (5 bases each). This CDR3 region has 13 residues. The germline V gene encodes CDR1 KGHSH and CDR2 LQKENI. Trimming took off 5 bases at V and 11 bases at J, with 18 bases between the two ends. CDR3 amino acids: CASSSSDQGAQYF. DNA of the CDR3: TGTGCCAGCTCATCCTCAGATCAGGGAGCGCAGTACTTC.

The chain recombines TRBV7-6 with TRBJ2-3; D uncertain. Germline V gives CDR1 SGHVS, CDR2 FNYEAQ. V was trimmed by 4 bases and J by 5 bases, leaving 16 bases between them. This CDR3 comprises 15 residues. CDR3 region: CASSSPNQKGDTQYF. The DNA of the CDR3 is TGTGCCAGCAGCTCCCCTAATCAGAAGGGAGATACGCAGTATTTT.

The gene calls are TRBV5-1 and TRBJ2-7; TRBD1 or TRBD2 may be the D gene (5 bases each). Looked up from germline, CDR1 is SGHRS and CDR2 is YFSETQ. Trimming left V 4 bases short and J 5 bases short, with 16 bases between. The CDR3 is made up of 14 amino acids. CDR3 region: CASSPEGTGHEQYF. The CDR3 DNA reads as TGCGCCAGCAGCCCGGAAGGGACCGGGCACGAGCAGTACTTC.

This sequence joins TRBV5-1 and TRBJ2-2; D not certain. Germline CDR1 is SGHRS and CDR2 is YFSETQ. CDR3 size: 15 residues. With 0 bases removed from V and 3 bases from J, the gap between germline ends came to 9 bases. CDR3 loop: CASSLVRQYTGELFF. The CDR3 bases are TGCGCCAGCAGCTTGGTAAGGCAGTACACCGGGGAGCTGTTTTTT.

The rearrangement joins TRBV5-3 to TRBJ2-3; TRBD2 aligns across 7 bases. TRBV5-3 falls under the ORF class, with uncertain function. This CDR3 has 18 residues. With 0 bases clipped from V and 4 bases from J, the junction kept 14 bases outside the gene matches. The DNA of the CDR3 is TGTGCCAGAAGCTTGGCCATCAGTGGGCGGGGGAACGCAGATACGCAGTATTTT. Translating gives CARSLAISGRGNADTQYF.

The CDR3 sequence: CASSEAMFVRTPSRQTQYF. CDR3 in DNA: TGTGCCAGCAGTGAAGCCATGTTTGTACGGACTCCGTCTCGGCAAACGCAGTACTTC. The gene calls are TRBV6-1 and TRBJ2-7; the D gene is possibly TRBD2 (5 bases). Per germline, CDR1 MNHNS and CDR2 SASEGT. V was cut by 0 bases and J by 9 bases, with 30 bases left in between. The CDR3 is 19 residues long.

This clone was detected once. The J gene is TRBJ2-7, the V gene TRBV11-3; D may be TRBD1 (6 bases). The ends were cut back, 5 bases at V and 5 bases at J, with 13 bases in the middle. The germline V gene has CDR1 SGHNT and CDR2 YENEEA. The CDR3 is 13 amino acids. The CDR3: CASSPHHRDEQYF. The CDR3 bases are TGTGCCAGCAGCCCGCATCACAGGGACGAGCAGTACTTC.

V and J are TRBV5-1 and TRBJ1-1, with a possible D match to TRBD1 (6 bases). V lost 3 bases and J 1 base, leaving 16 bases between the germline ends. This CDR3 contains 16 residues. Germline V gene lookup returns CDR1 SGHRS and CDR2 YFSETQ. Here the CDR3 DNA reads TGCGCCAGCAGCTCTCTAGGAGGACAGAGGAACACTGAAGCTTTCTTT. Translation gives CASSSLGGQRNTEAFF.

V gene TRBV7-2 combines with J gene TRBJ1-3; possible D gene TRBD1, 6 bases. Per germline, CDR1 SGHTA and CDR2 FQGNSA. V was trimmed by 4 bases and J by 2 bases, leaving 12 bases between them. The length of the CDR3 is 15 residues. CDR3 DNA sequence: TGTGCCAGCAGCTGGTCGACAGGAGCTGGAAACACCATATATTTT. This sequence encodes CASSWSTGAGNTIYF.

Regarding this clone: Other DNA sequences in this sample translate to the same CDR3. This rearrangement joins TRBV9 to TRBJ1-4; D remains unclear. Germline V CDR1 and CDR2: SGDLS, YYNGEE. The CDR3 loop spans 14 amino acids. Trimming removed 0 bases at V and 2 bases at J, with 5 bases between. CDR3 sequence: CASSVGGTNEKLFF. As DNA, the CDR3 is TGTGCCAGCAGCGTAGGTGGGACTAATGAAAAACTGTTTTTT.

The rearrangement uses TRBV19 and TRBJ1-2; D ambiguous. The CDR3 contains 16 residues. Germline V gene lookup returns CDR1 LNHDA and CDR2 SQIVND (reference sequence). The V gene lost 5 bases and the J gene lost 7 bases, with 23 bases spanning the gap. The CDR3 coding sequence is TGTGCCAGTAGTGCCGGTATGGCAGCCCGCTACGGTGGCTACACCTTC. Translating it yields CASSAGMAARYGGYTF.

The CDR3 sequence: CAISILAGAHNEQFF. The CDR3 region has the DNA TGTGCCATCAGTATACTAGCGGGGGCTCACAATGAGCAGTTCTTC. The gene calls are TRBV10-3 and TRBJ2-1; the match to TRBD2 covers 11 bases. V lost 5 bases, J lost 5 bases, and 5 bases stayed unmatched. There are 15 residues in the CDR3. In germline, CDR1 is ENHRY, CDR2 SYGVKD.

This clone was recorded once. The rearrangement uses TRBV5-1 and TRBJ2-3, with 9 positions matching TRBD1. The length of the CDR3 is 18 residues. With V trimmed by 4 bases and J by 0 bases, 12 bases remained unmatched. The germline CDR1 and CDR2 sequences are SGHRS and YFSETQ. The CDR3 DNA is TGCGCCAGCAGCCGGGACAGGGTCGGAGTTACTAGCACAGATACGCAGTATTTT. Its translation is CASSRDRVGVTSTDTQYF.

In this sample, this clone turned up a few times. V is TRBV27 and J is TRBJ1-3; 10 bases align to TRBD1. Germline loops: CDR1 MNHEY, CDR2 SMNVEV (reference sequence). V was clipped by 7 bases and J by 6 bases; unmatched bases: 9. This CDR3 has 15 residues. CDR3 residues: CASKQDRGRVNTIYF. The DNA for the CDR3 is TGTGCCAGCAAACAGGACAGGGGGAGAGTAAACACCATATATTTT.

The chain links TRBV6-6 to TRBJ1-3; no clear D. Germline V gene sequence: CDR1 MNHNY, CDR2 SVGAGI (reference sequence). This CDR3 has 15 amino acids. V was shortened by 2 bases and J by 0 bases, with 8 bases between the two germline ends. This CDR3 is CASSYDYFSGNTIYF. The CDR3 region has the DNA TGTGCCAGCAGTTACGACTACTTCTCTGGAAACACCATATATTTT.

The chain employs TRBV27 and TRBJ1-2; TRBD1 matches at 9 bases. J was trimmed by 8 bases and V by 5 bases; bases with no gene match: 6. CDR3 length: 13 amino acids. Germline V lookup: CDR1 MNHEY, CDR2 SMNVEV (reference sequence). The DNA for the CDR3 is TGTGCCAGCAGTCCGGGACAGGGAGCGGGCTACACCTTC. This encodes CASSPGQGAGYTF.

The chain carries TRBV18 and TRBJ2-1; TRBD1 is a possible D gene (5 bases). V dropped 2 bases and J dropped 9 bases, with 8 bases sitting between them. CDR1 and CDR2 (germline): KGHSH, LQKENI. The CDR3 sequence is 12 residues long. CDR3 coding DNA: TGTGCCAGCTCACCAGGTGGGGCTGAGCAGTTCTTC. This translates into CASSPGGAEQFF.

The chain employs TRBV7-6 and TRBJ2-7; no definite D call. CDR1 is SGHVS and CDR2 is FNYEAQ in the germline V gene. The V and J ends lost 5 bases and 0 bases respectively, with 8 bases between them. The CDR3 runs 13 residues. CDR3 in DNA: TGTGCCAGCAGCCGGGTAGACTCCTACGAGCAGTACTTC. It encodes CASSRVDSYEQYF.

The V and J genes are TRBV7-2 and TRBJ2-1; D ambiguous. Germline V gene data show CDR1 as SGHTA and CDR2 as FQGNSA. V dropped 5 bases and J dropped 6 bases, with 11 bases sitting between them. The length of the CDR3 is 13 residues. The CDR3 spells CASSQAAANEQFF. Here the CDR3 DNA reads TGTGCCAGCAGCCAGGCGGCAGCCAATGAGCAGTTCTTC.

The chain employs TRBV7-2 and TRBJ1-1, with no clear D. The CDR3 spans 13 residues. Germline loops: CDR1 SGHTA, CDR2 FQGNSA. Trimming took off 3 bases at V and 2 bases at J, with 7 bases between the two ends. The CDR3 nucleotides are TGTGCCAGCAGCTTCCAGCCTAACACTGAAGCTTTCTTT. Translation: CASSFQPNTEAFF.

This clone has just a few counts. This chain uses TRBV19 with TRBJ2-7; D may be TRBD1 (5 bases). The V end lost 6 bases, the J end lost 0 bases, and 15 bases lay between the germline ends. The CDR3 runs to 15 residues. CDR1 is LNHDA and CDR2 is SQIVND in the germline V gene (reference sequence). CDR3 bases: TGTGCCAGTAGCCCTCGCCTAGGGGACTCCTACGAGCAGTACTTC. Its protein product is CASSPRLGDSYEQYF. The entire variable domain, with the rest obtained from reference TRBV19 and TRBJ2-7, is as follows: DGGITQSPKYLFRKEGQNVTLSCEQNLNHDAMYWYRQDPGQGLRLIYYSQIVNDFQKGDIAEGYSVSREKKESFPLTVTSAQKNPTAFYLCASSPRLGDSYEQYFGPGTRLTVT.

The chain combines TRBV5-1 with TRBJ1-4, with TRBD1 matching 8 bases. After removal of 3 bases from V and 8 bases from J, the junction contained 6 bases not matched to a gene. Germline V CDR1 and CDR2: SGHRS, YFSETQ. The CDR3 has 14 amino acids. The CDR3 nucleotides are TGCGCCAGCAGCTCACAGGGGGTAGGCGAAAAACTGTTTTTT. Translated, it gives CASSSQGVGEKLFF.

The CDR3 is CASSLAPGGGPTDTQYF. The CDR3 DNA sequence: TGTGCCAGCAGCTTAGCCCCTGGTGGGGGCCCCACAGATACGCAGTATTTT. V gene TRBV7-6 combines with J gene TRBJ2-3, with a weak D call TRBD1 (6 bases). Trimming cost V 0 bases and J 2 bases, with 15 bases left between them. Per germline, CDR1 SGHVS and CDR2 FNYEAQ. This CDR3 region has 17 residues.

Here the CDR3 reads CASGRDGTGAPQHF. The DNA for the CDR3 is TGTGCTAGTGGTAGAGACGGTACAGGGGCGCCCCAGCATTTT. The gene calls are TRBV12-5 and TRBJ1-5, with 7 nucleotides matching TRBD1. V shed 5 bases and J 9 bases; nucleotides not matched to a gene: 10. The CDR3 contains 14 residues. Looked up from germline, CDR1 is LGHNT and CDR2 is FRNRAP.

The CDR3 DNA sequence: TGTGCCAGTAGTATAAGCTGGCAGACTAGCTATGGCTACACCTTC. It translates to CASSISWQTSYGYTF. The chain employs TRBV19 and TRBJ1-2; D uncertain. The CDR3 is 15 amino acids. Germline CDR1 reads LNHDA; CDR2 reads SQIVND (reference sequence). The V gene lost 2 bases and the J gene lost 4 bases, with 14 bases spanning the gap.

The genes are TRBV27 and TRBJ2-5; D remains unclear. Germline CDR1 MNHEY, CDR2 SMNVEV (reference sequence). The CDR3 sequence is 15 residues long. V was pared by 5 bases and J by 2 bases, with 15 bases between. CDR3 amino acids: CASSLQIEEQETQYF. The CDR3 nucleotides are TGTGCCAGCAGTCTCCAAATTGAGGAACAAGAGACCCAGTACTTC.